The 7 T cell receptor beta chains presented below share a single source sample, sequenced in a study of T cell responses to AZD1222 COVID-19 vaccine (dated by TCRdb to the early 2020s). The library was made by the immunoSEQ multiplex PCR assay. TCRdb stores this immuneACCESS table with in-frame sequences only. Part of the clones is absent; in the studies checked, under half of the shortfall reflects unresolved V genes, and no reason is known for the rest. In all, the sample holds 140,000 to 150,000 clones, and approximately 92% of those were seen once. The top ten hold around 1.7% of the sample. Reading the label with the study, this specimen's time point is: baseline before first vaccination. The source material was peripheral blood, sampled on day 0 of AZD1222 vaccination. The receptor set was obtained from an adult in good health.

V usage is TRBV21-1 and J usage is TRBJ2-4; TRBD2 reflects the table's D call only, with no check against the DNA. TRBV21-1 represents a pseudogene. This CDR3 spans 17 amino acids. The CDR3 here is CASSKSIRGREGNIQYF. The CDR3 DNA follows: TGTGCCAGCAGCAAATCGATAAGGGGGAGGGAAGGTAACATTCAGTACTTC.

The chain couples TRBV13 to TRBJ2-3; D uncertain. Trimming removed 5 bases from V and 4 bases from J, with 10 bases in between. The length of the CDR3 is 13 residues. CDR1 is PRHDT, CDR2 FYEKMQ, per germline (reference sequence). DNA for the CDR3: TGTGCCAGCAGCGCCGAAGTATCAGATACGCAGTATTTT. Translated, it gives CASSAEVSDTQYF.

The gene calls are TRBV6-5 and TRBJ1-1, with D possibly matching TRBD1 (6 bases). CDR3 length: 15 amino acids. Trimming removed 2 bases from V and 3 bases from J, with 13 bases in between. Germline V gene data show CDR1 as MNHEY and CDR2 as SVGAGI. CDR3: CASSYGGTPYTEAFF. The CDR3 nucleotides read TGTGCCAGCAGTTACGGGGGGACACCTTACACTGAAGCTTTCTTT.

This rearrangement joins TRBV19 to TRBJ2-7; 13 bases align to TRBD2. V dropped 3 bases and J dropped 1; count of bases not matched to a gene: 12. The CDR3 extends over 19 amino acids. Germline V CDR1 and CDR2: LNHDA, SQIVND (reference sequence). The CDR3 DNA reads TGTGCCAGTAGTATCCGGACTAGCGGGAGTTCGTCAAAATCCTACGAGCAGTACTTC. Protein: CASSIRTSGSSSKSYEQYF.

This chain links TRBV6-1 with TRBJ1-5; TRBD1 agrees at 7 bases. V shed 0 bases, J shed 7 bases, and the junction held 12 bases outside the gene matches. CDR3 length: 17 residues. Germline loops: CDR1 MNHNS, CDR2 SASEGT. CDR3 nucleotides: TGTGCCAGCAGTGAAGCGCTATTGGGATGGGACAGCCAGCCCCAGCATTTT. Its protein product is CASSEALLGWDSQPQHF.

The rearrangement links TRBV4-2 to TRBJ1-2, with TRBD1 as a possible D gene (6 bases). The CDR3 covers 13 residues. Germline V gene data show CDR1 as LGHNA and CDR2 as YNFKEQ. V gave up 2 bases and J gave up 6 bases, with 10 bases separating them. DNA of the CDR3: TGTGCCAGCAGCCAACCGACAGGAGATGGCTACACCTTC. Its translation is CASSQPTGDGYTF.

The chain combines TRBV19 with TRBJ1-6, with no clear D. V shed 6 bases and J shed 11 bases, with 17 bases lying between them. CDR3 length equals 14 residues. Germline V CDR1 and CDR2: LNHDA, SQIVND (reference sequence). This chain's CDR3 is CASSPEGGLTPLHF. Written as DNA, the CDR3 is TGTGCCAGTAGCCCCGAAGGAGGGCTCACACCCCTCCACTTT.